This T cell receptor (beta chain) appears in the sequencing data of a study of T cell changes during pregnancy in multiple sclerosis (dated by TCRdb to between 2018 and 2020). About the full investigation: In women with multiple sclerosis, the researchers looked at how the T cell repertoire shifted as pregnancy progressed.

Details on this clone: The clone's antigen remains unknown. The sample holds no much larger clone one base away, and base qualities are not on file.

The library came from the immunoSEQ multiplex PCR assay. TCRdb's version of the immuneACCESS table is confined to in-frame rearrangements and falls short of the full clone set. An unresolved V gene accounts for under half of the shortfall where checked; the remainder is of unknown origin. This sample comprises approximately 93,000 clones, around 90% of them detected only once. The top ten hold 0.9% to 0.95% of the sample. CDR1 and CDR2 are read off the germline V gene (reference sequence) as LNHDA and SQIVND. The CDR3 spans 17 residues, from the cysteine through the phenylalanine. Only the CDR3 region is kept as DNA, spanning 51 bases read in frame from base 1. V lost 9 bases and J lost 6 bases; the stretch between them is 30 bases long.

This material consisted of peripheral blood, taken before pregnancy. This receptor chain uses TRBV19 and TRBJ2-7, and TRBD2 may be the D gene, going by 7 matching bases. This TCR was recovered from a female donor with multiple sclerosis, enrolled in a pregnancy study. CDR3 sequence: CARKIAGGLGMSSEQYF. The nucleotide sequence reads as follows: TGTGCCAGAAAGATCGCCGGGGGGCTCGGAATGTCTTCCGAGCAGTACTTC.